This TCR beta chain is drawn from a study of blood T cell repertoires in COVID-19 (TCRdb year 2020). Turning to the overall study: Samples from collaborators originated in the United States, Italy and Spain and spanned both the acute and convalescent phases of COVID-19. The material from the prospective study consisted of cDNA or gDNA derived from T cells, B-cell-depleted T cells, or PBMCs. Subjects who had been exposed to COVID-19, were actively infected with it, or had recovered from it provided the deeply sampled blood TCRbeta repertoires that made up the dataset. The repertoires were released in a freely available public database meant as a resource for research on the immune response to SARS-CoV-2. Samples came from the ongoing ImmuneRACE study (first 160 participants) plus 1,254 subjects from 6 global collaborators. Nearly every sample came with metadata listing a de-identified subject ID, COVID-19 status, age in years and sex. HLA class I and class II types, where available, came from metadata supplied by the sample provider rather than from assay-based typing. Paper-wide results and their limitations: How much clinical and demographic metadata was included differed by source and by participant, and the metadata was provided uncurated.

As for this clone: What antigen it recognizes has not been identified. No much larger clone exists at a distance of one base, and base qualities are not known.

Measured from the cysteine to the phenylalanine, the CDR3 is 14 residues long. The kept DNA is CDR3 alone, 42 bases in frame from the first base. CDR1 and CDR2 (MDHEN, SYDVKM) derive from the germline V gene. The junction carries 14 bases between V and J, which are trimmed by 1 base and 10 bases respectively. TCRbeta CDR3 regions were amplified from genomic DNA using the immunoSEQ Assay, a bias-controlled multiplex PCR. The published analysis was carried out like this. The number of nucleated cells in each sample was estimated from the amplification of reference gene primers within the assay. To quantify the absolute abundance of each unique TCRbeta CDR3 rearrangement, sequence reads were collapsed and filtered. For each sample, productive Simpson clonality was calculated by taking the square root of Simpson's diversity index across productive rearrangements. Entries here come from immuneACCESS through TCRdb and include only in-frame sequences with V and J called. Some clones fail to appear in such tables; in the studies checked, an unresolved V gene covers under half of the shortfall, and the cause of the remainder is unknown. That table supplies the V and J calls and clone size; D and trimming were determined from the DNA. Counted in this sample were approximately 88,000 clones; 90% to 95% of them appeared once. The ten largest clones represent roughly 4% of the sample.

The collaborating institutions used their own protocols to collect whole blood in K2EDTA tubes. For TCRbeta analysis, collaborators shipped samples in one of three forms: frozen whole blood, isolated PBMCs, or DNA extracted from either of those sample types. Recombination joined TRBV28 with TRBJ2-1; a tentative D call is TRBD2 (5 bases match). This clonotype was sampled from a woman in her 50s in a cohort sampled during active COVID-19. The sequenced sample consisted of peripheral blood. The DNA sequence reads TGTGCCAGCAGTTTATCAGCGCCAGAGGGCGAGCAGTTCTTC. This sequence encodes CASSLSAPEGEQFF. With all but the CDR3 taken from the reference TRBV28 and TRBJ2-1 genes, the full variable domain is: DVKVTQSSRYLVKRTGEKVFLECVQDMDHENMFWYRQDPGLGLRLIYFSYDVKMKEKGDIPEGYSVSREKKERFSLILESASTNQTSMYLCASSLSAPEGEQFFGPGTRLTVL.